This is a list of T cell receptor beta chains from one sample in a study of brain metastases from non-small cell lung cancer. Clones were sequenced by immunoSEQ multiplex PCR, and TCRdb holds only the in-frame ones, with some missing. The sample consists of over 1,500 clones, less than 90% of them appearing once. Sequenced: primary lung tumor tissue. The receptors stem from a donor over 35 with non-small cell lung cancer. Each CDR3 is given with its conserved first and last residue. A D gene is named only where the DNA matches it firmly. Size is omitted from some rows. Given values are once, few, many or a class for expanded clones.

D gene	J gene	clone size	V gene	CDR3 protein	CDR3 DNA
.	TRBJ2-5	.	TRBV12-3/TRBV12-4	CASSLRGETQYF	TGTGCCAGCAGTTTACGCGGGGAGACCCAGTACTTC
.	TRBJ2-7	.	TRBV2	CVSSPRQRIIYEQYF	TGTGTCAGCAGTCCCCGTCAGAGAATTATCTACGAGCAGTACTTC
TRBD1	TRBJ2-7	.	TRBV11-1	CASSLYGQGTYEQYF	TGTGCCAGCAGCTTATACGGACAGGGCACCTACGAGCAGTACTTC
.	TRBJ2-1	.	TRBV6-4	CASSVDGGIGEQFF	TGTGCCAGCAGTGTGGACGGAGGGATAGGTGAGCAGTTCTTC
TRBD1	TRBJ1-1	.	TRBV7-8	CASSLLTGVSTEAFF	TGTGCCAGCAGCCTTCTTACAGGGGTTAGCACTGAAGCTTTCTTT
.	TRBJ1-1	once	TRBV3-1/TRBV3-2	CASSTRGLIFDTEAFF	TGTGCCAGCAGCACTCGGGGATTGATTTTTGACACTGAAGCTTTCTTT
.	TRBJ1-4	.	TRBV30	CAWSVGGKLFF	TGTGCCTGGAGTGTGGGAGGAAAACTGTTTTTT
.	TRBJ2-7	once	TRBV20-1	CSARSSPEQYF	TGCAGTGCTAGGTCTAGCCCCGAGCAGTACTTC
.	TRBJ1-5	.	TRBV28	CAFGRDGNQPQHF	TGTGCCTTCGGCAGGGACGGCAATCAGCCCCAGCATTTT
.	TRBJ2-2	.	TRBV27	CASSIGRMNTGELFF	TGTGCCAGCTCCATAGGACGGATGAACACCGGGGAGCTGTTTTTT
.	TRBJ1-2	.	TRBV4-2	CASSGGGNYGYTF	TGTGCCAGCAGCGGGGGGGGTAACTATGGCTACACCTTC
.	TRBJ1-1	once	TRBV2	CASSRDVNTEAFF	TGTGCCAGCAGTAGGGACGTTAACACTGAAGCTTTCTTT
.	TRBJ1-6	.	TRBV7-2	CASSGGTNYSPFHF	TGTGCCAGCAGCGGAGGGACAAATTATTCACCCTTCCACTTT
.	TRBJ2-1	.	TRBV7-2	CASSSDSILDEQFF	TGTGCCAGCAGCTCGGATAGTATCTTGGATGAGCAGTTCTTC
.	TRBJ1-2	.	TRBV7-9	CASSLDGYGYTF	TGTGCCAGCAGCTTAGATGGCTATGGCTACACCTTC
TRBD1	TRBJ1-2	.	TRBV28	CASSSIQGAIGYTF	TGTGCCAGCAGTTCTATACAGGGGGCGATTGGCTACACCTTC
TRBD1	TRBJ2-6	.	TRBV11-3	CASSRLARTGLSSGANVLTF	TGTGCCAGCAGCCGTTTAGCAAGGACAGGGCTATCCTCTGGGGCCAACGTCCTGACTTTC
TRBD1	TRBJ1-1	.	TRBV27	CASSEDRGWTEAFF	TGTGCCAGCAGTGAGGACAGGGGATGGACTGAAGCTTTCTTT
.	TRBJ1-5	.	TRBV7-8	CASSPEVGGGQPQHF	TGTGCCAGCAGTCCAGAAGTGGGGGGCGGACAGCCCCAGCATTTT
TRBD2	TRBJ2-5	once	TRBV29-1	CSVGGASGGIQETQYF	TGCAGCGTTGGAGGGGCTAGCGGGGGTATCCAAGAGACCCAGTACTTC
.	TRBJ2-7	.	TRBV11-1	CASSLSWVRGEQYF	TGTGCCAGCAGCTTAAGTTGGGTAAGGGGCGAGCAGTACTTC
TRBD1	TRBJ1-5	.	TRBV7-2	CASSARTGSDQPQHF	TGTGCCAGCAGCGCCCGGACAGGCTCCGATCAGCCCCAGCATTTT
TRBD2	TRBJ2-1	.	TRBV27	CASNSLAGGTYNEQFF	TGTGCCAGCAATTCGCTAGCGGGAGGGACCTACAATGAGCAGTTCTTC
TRBD2	TRBJ2-1	.	TRBV5-1	CASSLDVAGVSNEQFF	TGCGCCAGCAGCTTGGACGTAGCGGGAGTGAGCAATGAGCAGTTCTTC
.	TRBJ2-7	.	TRBV5-1	CASSFSQGSFEQYF	TGCGCCAGCAGCTTTAGTCAGGGTAGCTTCGAGCAGTACTTC
.	TRBJ1-1	large	TRBV7-6	CASSSGGGSTEAFF	TGTGCCAGCAGTTCCGGGGGGGGTAGCACTGAAGCTTTCTTT
.	TRBJ1-1	.	TRBV28	CATGRSKAFF	TGTGCCACAGGAAGGAGTAAAGCTTTCTTT
.	TRBJ1-3	.	TRBV6-6	CASSRNLPFLTTGNTIYF	TGTGCCAGCAGTCGAAACCTCCCTTTTTTGACTACTGGAAACACCATATATTTT
.	TRBJ1-2	once	TRBV6-5	CASSYTENYGYTF	TGTGCCAGCAGTTACACAGAGAACTATGGCTACACCTTC
.	TRBJ2-7	.	TRBV7-9	CASSFDKIEQYF	TGTGCCAGCAGTTTTGATAAAATCGAGCAGTACTTC
.	TRBJ1-5	.	TRBV4-2	CATAVGPTQPQHF	TGTGCCACCGCGGTGGGTCCCACTCAGCCCCAGCATTTT
.	TRBJ2-7	few	TRBV5-6	CASSLLNSYEQYF	TGTGCCAGCAGCTTGCTAAATTCGTACGAGCAGTACTTC
.	TRBJ1-5	.	TRBV9	CASSVDLHSNQPQHF	TGTGCCAGCAGCGTAGACCTTCATAGCAATCAGCCCCAGCATTTT
TRBD2	TRBJ2-1	.	TRBV5-4	CASSAGPGLAGSSYNEQFF	TGTGCCAGCAGCGCCGGCCCGGGACTAGCGGGGAGTTCCTACAATGAGCAGTTCTTC
.	TRBJ2-2	once	TRBV2	CASSGGGLDTGELFF	TGTGCCAGCTCCGGGGGAGGACTGGACACCGGGGAGCTGTTTTTT
.	TRBJ1-1	.	TRBV18	CASSPTSNEAFF	TGTGCCAGCTCACCCACGTCCAACGAAGCTTTCTTT
.	TRBJ2-6	.	TRBV21-1	CASSKPHPGLGAGANVLTF	TGTGCCAGCAGCAAACCGCATCCGGGACTAGGTGCTGGGGCCAACGTCCTGACTTTC
TRBD1	TRBJ1-1	.	TRBV5-4	CASSFGQGAGMNTEAFF	TGTGCCAGCAGCTTCGGTCAGGGGGCGGGCATGAACACTGAAGCTTTCTTT
TRBD2	TRBJ2-5	.	TRBV3-1/TRBV3-2	CASSQDGTSGGGWETQYF	TGTGCCAGCAGCCAAGACGGGACTAGCGGGGGGGGCTGGGAGACCCAGTACTTC
.	TRBJ2-5	.	TRBV2	CASNRRAETQYF	TGTGCCAGCAATCGGAGGGCGGAGACCCAGTACTTC
.	TRBJ1-1	.	TRBV28	CASSPSGGHPEAFF	TGTGCCAGCAGTCCCTCCGGGGGGCATCCTGAAGCTTTCTTT
.	TRBJ1-4	once	TRBV5-8	CASSFGQAPDPNEKLFF	TGTGCCAGCAGCTTCGGCCAGGCCCCCGATCCGAATGAAAAGCTGTTTTTT
.	TRBJ2-3	large	TRBV4-2	CASSQDQGDTQYF	TGTGCCAGCAGCCAAGATCAAGGAGATACGCAGTATTTT
.	TRBJ2-1	.	TRBV4-2	CASSPRGPEVNEQFF	TGTGCCAGCAGCCCCCGGGGCCCCGAGGTCAATGAGCAGTTCTTC
.	TRBJ1-2	.	TRBV9	CASSVGGSGRLFYGYTF	TGTGCCAGCAGCGTAGGAGGGTCGGGGCGTCTTTTCTATGGCTACACCTTC
.	TRBJ2-7	few	TRBV4-3	CASSQDFGEQYF	TGCGCCAGCAGCCAAGACTTCGGGGAGCAGTACTTC
TRBD2	TRBJ2-3	.	TRBV28	CASALAGETDTQYF	TGTGCCAGCGCCTTAGCGGGGGAAACAGATACGCAGTATTTT
TRBD1	TRBJ1-1	.	TRBV6-1	CASSEPFDRDTEAFF	TGTGCCAGCAGTGAACCTTTCGACAGGGACACTGAAGCTTTCTTT